This T cell receptor (beta chain) was sequenced in a study of OX40 agonist ivuxolimab in advanced cancers. General study findings and limits: Clonal expansion by week 6 occurred in CD4+ and CD8+ blood T cells (at 0.1 to 3.0 mg/kg).

Germline CDR1 reads SGHKS; CDR2 reads YYEKEE (reference sequence). Trimming removed 3 bases at V and 2 bases at J, with 9 bases between. This CDR3 spans 14 amino acids. Excluded were patients having autoimmune disease history or systemic immunosuppression. About this clone itself: Its antigen is not identified.

Here immunoSEQ multiplex PCR was the method, and the copy in TCRdb shows in-frame clones only, minus some. The table includes some 80,000 clones, roughly nine tenths detected once. This chain joins TRBV5-5 and TRBJ1-3; D is perhaps TRBD1 (6 bases). The sequenced sample was CD4+ or CD8+ T cells sorted from blood, obtained in a trial of the OX40 agonist ivuxolimab. The clonotype was recovered from an adult with an advanced solid tumor such as melanoma, head and neck, liver or kidney cancer. The CDR3 DNA is TGTGCCAGCAGCTGGGACATGACTGGAAACACCATATATTTT. Translating it yields CASSWDMTGNTIYF.